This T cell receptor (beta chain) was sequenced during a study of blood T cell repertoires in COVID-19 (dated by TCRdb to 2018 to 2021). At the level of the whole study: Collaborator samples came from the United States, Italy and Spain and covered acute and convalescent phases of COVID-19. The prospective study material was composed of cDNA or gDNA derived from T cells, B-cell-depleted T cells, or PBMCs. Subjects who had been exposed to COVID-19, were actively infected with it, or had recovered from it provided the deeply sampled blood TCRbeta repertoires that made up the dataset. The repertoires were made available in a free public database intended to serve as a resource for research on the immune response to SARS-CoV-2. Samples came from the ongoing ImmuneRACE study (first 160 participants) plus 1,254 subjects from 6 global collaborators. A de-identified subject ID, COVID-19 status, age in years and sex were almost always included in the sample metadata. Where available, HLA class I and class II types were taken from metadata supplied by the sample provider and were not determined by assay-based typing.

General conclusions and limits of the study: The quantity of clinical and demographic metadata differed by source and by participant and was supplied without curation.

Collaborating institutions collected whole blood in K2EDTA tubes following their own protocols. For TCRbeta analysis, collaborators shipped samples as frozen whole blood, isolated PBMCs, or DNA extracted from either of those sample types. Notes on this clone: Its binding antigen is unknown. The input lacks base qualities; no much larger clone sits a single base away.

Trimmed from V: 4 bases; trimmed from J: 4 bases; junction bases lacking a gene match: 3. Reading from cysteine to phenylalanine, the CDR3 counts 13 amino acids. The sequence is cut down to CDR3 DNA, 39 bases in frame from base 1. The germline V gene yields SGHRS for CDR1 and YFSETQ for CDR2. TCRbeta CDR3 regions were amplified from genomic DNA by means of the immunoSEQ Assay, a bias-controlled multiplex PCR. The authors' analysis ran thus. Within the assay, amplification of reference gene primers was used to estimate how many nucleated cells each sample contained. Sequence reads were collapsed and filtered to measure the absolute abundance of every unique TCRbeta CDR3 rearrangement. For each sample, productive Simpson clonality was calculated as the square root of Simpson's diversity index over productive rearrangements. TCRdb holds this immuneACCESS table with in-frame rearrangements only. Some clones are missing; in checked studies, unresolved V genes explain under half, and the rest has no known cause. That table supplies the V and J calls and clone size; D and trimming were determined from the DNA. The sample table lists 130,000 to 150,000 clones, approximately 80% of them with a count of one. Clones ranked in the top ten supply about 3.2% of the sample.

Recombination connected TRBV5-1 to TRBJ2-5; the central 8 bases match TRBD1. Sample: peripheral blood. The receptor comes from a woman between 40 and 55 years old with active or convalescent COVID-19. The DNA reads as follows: TGCGCCAGCAGCCCACAGGGGGGAGAGACCCAGTACTTC. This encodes CASSPQGGETQYF.